This entry features one T cell receptor beta chain sequence. What it recognizes is unknown. After skipping T cell sorting, the authors isolated total RNA from whole blood. The data are from a study of monozygotic twins with inflammatory bowel disease. Broader study findings: No difference in repertoire similarity was seen between concordant and discordant twins, possibly because power was limited. Results did not support any single strong IBD-associated signal or clonotype.

Template switching incorporated UMIs with a 6-nucleotide sample barcode. TCRdb re-called the 5' RACE reads and shows each CDR3 protein once, DNA omitted. Its clone listing holds roughly 120,000 distinct CDR3 sequences. This CDR3 spans 13 amino acids. The sample taken for sequencing was blood. The receptor was derived from a human donor with ulcerative colitis or Crohn's disease, or a healthy co-twin of an affected twin (not recorded which). The rearrangement links TRBV12-3 or TRBV12-4 to TRBJ2-7. The CDR3 is CASGWTGSYEQYF.